The next 25 T cell receptor beta chains were all read from a single sample in a study of siplizumab effects on memory and regulatory T cells. Data came from immunoSEQ multiplex PCR; TCRdb stores just in-frame clones and leaves some out. The sample comprises approximately 97,000 clones, approximately 90% of which are singletons, and roughly 1% rests with the top ten. The sequenced sample was CD4+ T cells sorted from blood. The receptor set was obtained from a human donor in good health.

V and J are TRBV27 and TRBJ1-2; possible D gene TRBD1, 5 bases. Trimming removed 0 bases at V and 4 bases at J, with 9 bases between. Germline V gives CDR1 MNHEY, CDR2 SMNVEV (reference sequence). The CDR3 is 14 residues long. CDR3 in amino acids: CASSLSPRAYGYTF. The CDR3 DNA follows: TGTGCCAGCAGTTTATCCCCCAGGGCCTATGGCTACACCTTC.

The J gene is TRBJ1-3, the V gene TRBV5-1; TRBD1 is a possible D gene (6 bases). Germline V gene sequence: CDR1 SGHRS, CDR2 YFSETQ. The ends were cut back, 3 bases at V and 2 bases at J, with 15 bases in the middle. CDR3 length: 16 residues. This CDR3 is CASSSTGNGTGNTIYF. The DNA for the CDR3 is TGCGCCAGCAGCTCTACAGGGAATGGAACTGGAAACACCATATATTTT.

The chain has TRBV5-5 and TRBJ1-5; no clear D gene. The V and J ends lost 0 bases and 9 bases respectively, with 16 bases between them. Germline lookup yields CDR1 SGHKS and CDR2 YYEKEE (reference sequence). CDR3 length: 15 residues. CDR3 loop: CASSLEFRVALPQHF. CDR3 sequence (DNA): TGTGCCAGCAGCTTGGAGTTCCGGGTAGCACTGCCCCAGCATTTT.

V and J are TRBV28 and TRBJ2-6; the D gene is possibly TRBD2 (6 bases). CDR1 is MDHEN, CDR2 SYDVKM, per germline. Trimming took off 8 bases at V and 0 bases at J, with 17 bases between the two ends. The CDR3 runs to 17 residues. The CDR3 loop reads CASERQVGGSGANVLTF. The CDR3 nucleotides read TGTGCCAGCGAGCGTCAGGTGGGGGGCTCTGGGGCCAACGTCCTGACTTTC.

This clone showed up just once. The CDR3 region has the DNA TGTGCCATCAGTGGGGGAGCGAGTGGAAGCACAGATACGCAGTATTTT. It is translated as CAISGGASGSTDTQYF. This rearrangement joins TRBV10-3 to TRBJ2-3; D is perhaps TRBD2 (5 bases). Germline lookup yields CDR1 ENHRY and CDR2 SYGVKD. V lost 4 bases to trimming and J lost 0 bases, with 14 bases between them. The CDR3 runs to 16 residues.

The rearrangement joins TRBV2 to TRBJ1-2, with 7 bases lining up with TRBD1. From germline, CDR1 is SNHLY and CDR2 FYNNEI. The length of the CDR3 is 12 residues. J was trimmed by 8 bases and V by 6 bases; bases with no gene match: 6. CDR3 protein: CASSVTGAGYTF. The CDR3 bases are TGTGCCAGCAGCGTTACAGGGGCCGGCTACACCTTC.

The chain carries TRBV5-1 and TRBJ2-4; a weak D match, TRBD2 (6 bases). Trimming took 2 bases from V and 9 from J, leaving 15 bases between them. CDR1 is SGHRS and CDR2 is YFSETQ in the germline V gene. CDR3 size: 14 residues. CDR3: CASSLGRQEGIQYF. The DNA for the CDR3 is TGCGCCAGCAGCTTAGGGCGGCAGGAGGGCATTCAGTACTTC.

The V call is TRBV7-6, the J call TRBJ2-5; TRBD1 aligns across 8 bases. Germline V gene sequence: CDR1 SGHVS, CDR2 FNYEAQ. V dropped 5 bases and J dropped 5; count of bases not matched to a gene: 4. This CDR3 has 13 amino acids. The chain's CDR3 is CASSPNRGETQYF. DNA for the CDR3: TGTGCCAGCAGCCCCAACAGGGGGGAGACCCAGTACTTC.

This chain uses TRBV7-3 with TRBJ2-1; 9 bases agree with TRBD2. Germline loops: CDR1 SGHTA, CDR2 FQGTGA. Trimming cost V 0 bases and J 9 bases; bases outside gene matches: 3. This CDR3 spans 14 amino acids. CDR3 region: CASSLTSGSAEQFF. The CDR3 DNA is TGTGCCAGCAGCTTAACTAGCGGGAGTGCTGAGCAGTTCTTC.

The J gene is TRBJ2-3, the V gene TRBV11-3; D not certain. V gave up 0 bases and J gave up 2 bases, with 6 bases separating them. The CDR3 spans 14 residues. CDR1 and CDR2 from the germline V gene are SGHNT and YENEEA. This chain's CDR3 is CASSLDRVTDTQYF. DNA of the CDR3: TGTGCCAGCAGCTTAGATCGGGTCACAGATACGCAGTATTTT.

The V gene is TRBV2, the J gene TRBJ2-5, with TRBD1 identical over 7 bases. Per germline, CDR1 SNHLY and CDR2 FYNNEI. There are 14 residues in the CDR3. The ends lost 6 bases at V and 4 bases at J; junction bases unmatched: 8. The CDR3 protein is CASRGTAQRETQYF. The CDR3 DNA is TGTGCCAGCAGAGGGACAGCTCAGAGAGAGACCCAGTACTTC. The full variable domain, completed using reference TRBV2 and TRBJ2-5, is EPEVTQTPSHQVTQMGQEVILRCVPISNHLYFYWYRQILGQKVEFLVSFYNNEISEKSEIFDDQFSVERPDGSNFTLKIRSTKLEDSAMYFCASRGTAQRETQYFGPGTRLLVL.

CDR3 coding DNA: TGTGCCAGCAGTTTATCAGGGGTCAATCAGCCCCAGCATTTT. Protein product: CASSLSGVNQPQHF. J is TRBJ1-5 and V is TRBV28, with D perhaps matching TRBD1 (6 bases). Per germline, CDR1 MDHEN and CDR2 SYDVKM. The CDR3 runs 14 residues. With 1 base removed from V and 3 bases from J, the gap between germline ends came to 7 bases.

As regards this clone: An end of the junction differs from the germline gene, which may be a read error. J is TRBJ2-2 and V is TRBV19; D unclear. Germline V CDR1 and CDR2: LNHDA, SQIVND (reference sequence). This CDR3 comprises 14 residues. CDR3 sequence (DNA): TGTGCCAGTAGCACGCTAAGAAACAGCGGGGAGCTGTTTTTT. It specifies CASSTLRNSGELFF.

The chain links TRBV5-1 to TRBJ1-3; unclear D gene. V was pared by 2 bases and J by 0 bases, with 6 bases between. Germline V lookup: CDR1 SGHRS, CDR2 YFSETQ. The CDR3 consists of 14 residues. This CDR3 reads CASSFVGSGNTIYF. The CDR3 region has the DNA TGCGCCAGCAGCTTCGTGGGCTCTGGAAACACCATATATTTT.

The chain combines TRBV7-8 with TRBJ2-3; D is unresolved. CDR1 is SGHVS, CDR2 FQNEAQ, per germline. CDR3 length equals 12 residues. V shed 5 bases and J shed 6 bases, with 9 bases lying between them. CDR3 nucleotide sequence: TGTGCCAGCAGCCCCCGGTGGGATACGCAGTATTTT. Translated, it gives CASSPRWDTQYF.

The genes are TRBV5-1 and TRBJ2-7, with D tentatively TRBD1 (5 bases). CDR1 and CDR2 (germline): SGHRS, YFSETQ. Trimming cost V 4 bases and J 2 bases, with 16 bases left between them. The CDR3 is 15 amino acids. CDR3 coding DNA: TGCGCCAGCAGCGCCCTGGACAAGAACCCCTACGAGCAGTACTTC. Residues: CASSALDKNPYEQYF.

The J gene is TRBJ2-2, the V gene TRBV27, with D perhaps matching TRBD2 (5 bases). This CDR3 region has 16 residues. The V gene's germline CDR1 is MNHEY and CDR2 SMNVEV (reference sequence). The ends were cut back, 5 bases at V and 4 bases at J, with 17 bases in the middle. The CDR3 DNA reads TGTGCCAGCAGTCCAGATGGGCTAGCTCGCACCGGGGAGCTGTTTTTT. It is translated as CASSPDGLARTGELFF.

This clone has just one count. The chain combines TRBV5-1 with TRBJ2-3; TRBD2 matches 10 bases. Germline-derived CDR1 and CDR2 are SGHRS and YFSETQ. The CDR3 consists of 16 residues. V shed 4 bases and J 3 bases; nucleotides not matched to a gene: 8. The CDR3 nucleotides read TGCGCCAGCAGCCCAGGACTAGCGGCCGCGACAGATACGCAGTATTTT. Residues: CASSPGLAAATDTQYF. Variable domain in full (rest from reference TRBV5-1 and TRBJ2-3): KAGVTQTPRYLIKTRGQQVTLSCSPISGHRSVSWYQQTPGQGLQFLFEYFSETQRNKGNFPGRFSGRQFSNSRSEMNVSTLELGDSALYLCASSPGLAAATDTQYFGPGTRLTVL.

This chain uses TRBV6-1 with TRBJ2-1; either TRBD1 or TRBD2 may supply D (5 bases each). Germline CDR1 is MNHNS and CDR2 is SASEGT. The CDR3 loop spans 15 amino acids. Trimming took off 5 bases at V and 6 bases at J, with 17 bases between the two ends. CDR3 amino acids: CASSIRGENTNEQFF. The CDR3 region has the DNA TGTGCCAGCAGTATCAGAGGGGAAAATACCAATGAGCAGTTCTTC.

The chain couples TRBV27 to TRBJ1-5; D might be TRBD1 (5 bases). V gave up 1 base and J gave up 2 bases, with 9 bases separating them. The CDR3 consists of 15 residues. Germline assignment: CDR1 MNHEY and CDR2 SMNVEV (reference sequence). CDR3 residues: CASSLWGPGNQPQHF. CDR3 DNA sequence: TGTGCCAGCAGTTTATGGGGCCCCGGCAATCAGCCCCAGCATTTT.

This rearrangement joins TRBV25-1 to TRBJ1-1; D unresolved. The V gene lost 5 bases and the J gene lost 4 bases, with 5 bases spanning the gap. This CDR3 has 11 amino acids. Germline V gene sequence: CDR1 MGHDK, CDR2 SYGVNS. The DNA for the CDR3 is TGTGCCAGCAGTTCATTCACTGAAGCTTTCTTT. Amino acid sequence: CASSSFTEAFF.

The rearrangement uses TRBV14 and TRBJ1-2; D is uncertain. The CDR3 extends over 15 amino acids. Germline CDR1 and CDR2: SGHDN and FVKESK. Trimming took off 3 bases at V and 0 bases at J, with 11 bases between the two ends. The CDR3 region is CASSHLGPTNYGYTF. CDR3 DNA sequence: TGTGCCAGCAGCCACTTAGGGCCTACTAACTATGGCTACACCTTC.

The gene calls are TRBV5-6 and TRBJ2-1; 11 positions agree with TRBD1. V lost 3 bases to trimming and J lost 12 bases; unmatched junction nucleotides: 8. Germline lookup yields CDR1 SGHDT and CDR2 YYEEEE. The CDR3 has 14 residues. Here the CDR3 reads CASSSSGQGVGQFF. CDR3 nucleotides: TGTGCCAGCAGCTCCTCGGGACAGGGGGTCGGGCAGTTCTTC. Full variable domain (rest looked up from reference TRBV5-6 and TRBJ2-1): DAGVTQSPTHLIKTRGQQVTLRCSPKSGHDTVSWYQQALGQGPQFIFQYYEEEERQRGNFPDRFSGHQFPNYSSELNVNALLLGDSALYLCASSSSGQGVGQFFGPGTRLTVL.

The chain couples TRBV29-1 to TRBJ2-7; D unclear. Trimming pared 4 bases from V and 7 bases from J, leaving 20 bases between. Looked up from germline, CDR1 is SQVTM and CDR2 is ANQGSEA. The CDR3 sequence is 14 residues long. The CDR3 DNA sequence: TGCAGCGTTGGAGTGCATCGGACGCCAAGGGAGCAGTACTTC. Residues: CSVGVHRTPREQYF.

J is TRBJ2-7 and V is TRBV2; 10 nucleotides line up with TRBD2. J lost 3 bases, V lost 6 bases, and 20 bases had no gene match. The CDR3 is 19 residues long. The germline CDR1 and CDR2 sequences are SNHLY and FYNNEI. The CDR3 bases are TGTGCCAGCAGGAGCAGGGGACTAGCGCTTCACAAGGGGGACTACGAGCAGTACTTC. Protein: CASRSRGLALHKGDYEQYF.